Each of the 31 T cell receptor beta chains below was sequenced from the same sample in a study of shared clonotypes between healthy human individuals. Profiling relied on immunoSEQ multiplex PCR, and the TCRdb table lists in-frame clones only, not all of them. The table lists about 1.1 million clones, roughly 74% of them singletons. The specimen was memory CD4+ T cells from PBMCs. The subset denotes: CD45RA-negative fraction. The source is a man between 18 and 35 years old in good health. Some clones in this sample may be carry-over from other donors' samples.

The V gene is TRBV11-2, the J gene TRBJ1-2; TRBD1 might be the D (5 bases). With 4 bases removed from V and 2 bases from J, the gap between germline ends came to 23 bases. Germline V gene lookup returns CDR1 SGHAT and CDR2 FQNNGV. This CDR3 has 18 amino acids. As DNA, the CDR3 is TGTGCCAGCAGCTCCAATCCTTGGCAGGGAGTCCTAAACTATGGCTACACCTTC. This gives the protein CASSSNPWQGVLNYGYTF.

The genes are TRBV30 and TRBJ1-3; no firm D call. The germline CDR1 and CDR2 sequences are GTSNPN and SVGIG (reference sequence). The germline V and J ends were trimmed by 4 bases and 0 bases, with 10 bases remaining between them. This CDR3 is built from 14 residues. The CDR3 bases are TGTGCCTGGAACCCCCCCAGCTCTGGAAACACCATATATTTT. As protein: CAWNPPSSGNTIYF.

The V call is TRBV18, the J call TRBJ2-7, with D unresolved. Germline loops: CDR1 KGHSH, CDR2 LQKENI. The CDR3 extends over 13 amino acids. Trimming stripped 6 bases from V and 5 bases from J, with 14 bases between. The CDR3 here is CASSPGRINEQYF. In nucleotides, the CDR3 is TGTGCCAGCTCGCCCGGGCGCATAAACGAGCAGTACTTC. Based on the CDR3 plus reference TRBV18 and TRBJ2-7, the full variable domain is NAGVMQNPRHLVRRRGQEARLRCSPMKGHSHVYWYRQLPEEGLKFMVYLQKENIIDESGMPKERFSAEFPKEGPSILRIQQVVRGDSAAYFCASSPGRINEQYFGPGTRLTVT.

On this clone itself: The sample contains more than one DNA sequence encoding this CDR3. This chain joins TRBV6-5 and TRBJ2-7; 7 nucleotides align to TRBD2. CDR3 length equals 13 residues. Looked up from germline, CDR1 is MNHEY and CDR2 is SVGAGI. The ends lost 6 bases at V and 2 bases at J; junction bases unmatched: 4. The CDR3 here is CASRASGTYEQYF. The CDR3 DNA follows: TGTGCCAGCAGGGCTAGCGGCACCTACGAGCAGTACTTC.

The chain combines TRBV15 with TRBJ2-5; possibly TRBD1 for D (6 bases). Germline assignment: CDR1 LNHNV and CDR2 YYDKDF (reference sequence). The V end lost 0 bases, the J end lost 2 bases, and 13 bases lay between the germline ends. This CDR3 comprises 16 residues. CDR3 nucleotides: TGTGCCACCAGCAGAGATCAGGGGTCGTGGCAAGAGACCCAGTACTTC. Amino acids: CATSRDQGSWQETQYF.

V usage is TRBV5-1 and J usage is TRBJ2-1, with 13 bases that match TRBD2. Trimming removed 4 bases from V and 6 bases from J; junction bases left unmatched: 4. This CDR3 has 15 amino acids. Looked up from germline, CDR1 is SGHRS and CDR2 is YFSETQ. CDR3 nucleotides: TGCGCCAGCAGCCCCCGGACTAGCGGGAGCAATGAGCAGTTCTTC. Amino acids: CASSPRTSGSNEQFF.

The chain has TRBV28 and TRBJ1-5; 10 positions match TRBD1. The V gene end was trimmed by 7 bases and the J gene end by 3 bases; junction bases not matched to a gene: 9. The CDR3 sequence is 16 residues long. Germline V gene lookup returns CDR1 MDHEN and CDR2 SYDVKM. As DNA, the CDR3 is TGTGCCAGCACCCCAGGGACAGGGGCCTTCAATCAGCCCCAGCATTTT. Encoded protein: CASTPGTGAFNQPQHF.

The J gene is TRBJ2-6, the V gene TRBV5-1; the D gene is possibly TRBD1 (5 bases). The CDR3 consists of 16 residues. Per germline, CDR1 SGHRS and CDR2 YFSETQ. V lost 1 base and J 4 bases, leaving 12 bases between the germline ends. CDR3 sequence reads: CASSLPAGAGANVLTF. The CDR3 region has the DNA TGCGCCAGCAGCTTGCCAGCTGGGGCGGGGGCCAACGTCCTGACTTTC.

The V and J genes are TRBV4-2 and TRBJ2-7, with 9 nucleotides matching TRBD2. The CDR3 contains 15 residues. The germline gives CDR1 LGHNA, CDR2 YNFKEQ. V lost 1 base, J lost 0 bases, and 1 base stayed unmatched. CDR3 residues: CASSQATSGSYEQYF. CDR3 in DNA: TGTGCCAGCAGCCAAGCGACTAGCGGCTCCTACGAGCAGTACTTC.

The J gene is TRBJ2-7, the V gene TRBV5-1; TRBD1 might be the D (6 bases). V was shortened by 4 bases and J by 2 bases, with 25 bases between the two germline ends. The CDR3 is made up of 18 amino acids. The germline V gene has CDR1 SGHRS and CDR2 YFSETQ. The chain's CDR3 is CASSPAPLRTDTTYEQYF. The CDR3, as DNA: TGCGCCAGCAGCCCCGCCCCCCTAAGGACAGATACTACCTACGAGCAGTACTTC. The full variable domain, with the rest looked up from reference TRBV5-1 and TRBJ2-7, is KAGVTQTPRYLIKTRGQQVTLSCSPISGHRSVSWYQQTPGQGLQFLFEYFSETQRNKGNFPGRFSGRQFSNSRSEMNVSTLELGDSALYLCASSPAPLRTDTTYEQYFGPGTRLTVT.

V is TRBV30 and J is TRBJ1-4, with 7 bases identical to TRBD1. Germline V CDR1 and CDR2: GTSNPN, SVGIG (reference sequence). Germline trimming cut 1 base from V and 8 bases from J; bases unmatched to any gene: 4. CDR3 length: 13 residues. The CDR3 DNA follows: TGTGCCTGGAGTGGAGGGGGCGGCGAAAAACTGTTTTTT. Translating gives CAWSGGGGEKLFF.

This clone has just a few counts. The chain employs TRBV5-1 and TRBJ2-7; the D gene is possibly TRBD2 (6 bases). Germline V gene lookup returns CDR1 SGHRS and CDR2 YFSETQ. This CDR3 region has 13 residues. The V end lost 3 bases, the J end lost 2 bases, and 9 bases lay between the germline ends. The CDR3 here is CASSSGDPYEQYF. As DNA, the CDR3 is TGCGCCAGCAGCTCGGGGGATCCCTACGAGCAGTACTTC.

The CDR3 DNA sequence: TGCGCCAGCAGCCCACAGGGGCCTGGGGCCAACGTCCTGACTTTC. Its translation is CASSPQGPGANVLTF. The chain uses TRBV5-1 and TRBJ2-6; the match to TRBD1 covers 7 bases. Per the germline V gene, CDR1 is SGHRS and CDR2 is YFSETQ. The trim removed 4 bases at V and 2 bases at J, leaving 3 bases unmatched. The CDR3 spans 15 residues.

This chain links TRBV28 with TRBJ1-1, with D unresolved. Between the trimmed V and J ends, which lost 2 bases and 1 base, there was a span of 8 bases. The CDR3 is 14 amino acids. Germline V gene sequence: CDR1 MDHEN, CDR2 SYDVKM. This CDR3 is CASSLGEPNTEAFF. CDR3 bases: TGTGCCAGCAGTTTAGGAGAACCGAACACTGAAGCTTTCTTT.

The chain is built from TRBV4-1 and TRBJ1-1; unclear D gene. CDR1 and CDR2 (germline): MGHRA, YSYEKL. This CDR3 has 14 amino acids. Between the trimmed V and J ends, which lost 2 bases and 4 bases, there was a span of 11 bases. The CDR3 reads CASSQLGPGTEAFF. As DNA, the CDR3 is TGCGCCAGCAGCCAATTAGGGCCAGGCACTGAAGCTTTCTTT.

The chain links TRBV7-2 to TRBJ1-2, with D tentatively TRBD1 (6 bases). The germline V gene encodes CDR1 SGHTA and CDR2 FQGNSA. V was trimmed by 1 base and J by 8 bases, leaving 20 bases between them. CDR3 length: 16 residues. CDR3 loop: CASSLEVVQGVGGYTF. The CDR3 nucleotides are TGTGCCAGCAGCTTAGAAGTAGTACAGGGAGTAGGAGGCTACACCTTC.

V gene TRBV5-1 combines with J gene TRBJ2-2; 9 bases are a match to TRBD2. After removal of 0 bases from V and 11 bases from J, the junction contained 11 bases not matched to a gene. Germline-derived CDR1 and CDR2 are SGHRS and YFSETQ. The CDR3 spans 16 residues. CDR3 bases: TGCGCCAGCAGCTTGGGGGCTGGCGGGAGGGCCGCCGAGCTGTTTTTT. This gives the protein CASSLGAGGRAAELFF.

This clone was seen just once. Other DNA sequences from this sample encode an identical CDR3 as well. This rearrangement joins TRBV11-2 to TRBJ2-3; D is perhaps TRBD1 (5 bases). The germline V gene encodes CDR1 SGHAT and CDR2 FQNNGV. V lost 1 base and J lost 6, with 8 bases in between. This CDR3 spans 13 amino acids. The CDR3 here is CASSLGRADTQYF. DNA of the CDR3: TGTGCCAGCAGCTTAGGCAGGGCTGATACGCAGTATTTT.

The J gene is TRBJ1-4, the V gene TRBV5-1; D not certain. The CDR3 length is 14 residues. Deletions cut 0 bases from V and 8 bases from J, with 11 bases between. Germline V gene lookup returns CDR1 SGHRS and CDR2 YFSETQ. CDR3 sequence (DNA): TGCGCCAGCAGCTTGGGGCCGGAGGGCGAAAAACTGTTTTTT. As protein: CASSLGPEGEKLFF.

This chain links TRBV9 with TRBJ2-3; 9 positions agree with TRBD1. Losses at the gene ends were 3 bases for V and 1 base for J; bases not matched to a gene: 3. CDR1 is SGDLS and CDR2 is YYNGEE in the germline V gene. The CDR3 runs to 15 residues. Here the CDR3 reads CASSGHRGRTDTQYF. The CDR3 coding sequence is TGTGCCAGCAGCGGACACAGGGGGCGCACAGATACGCAGTATTTT. Full variable domain (remainder filled in from reference TRBV9 and TRBJ2-3): DSGVTQTPKHLITATGQRVTLRCSPRSGDLSVYWYQQSLDQGLQFLIQYYNGEERAKGNILERFSAQQFPDLHSELNLSSLELGDSALYFCASSGHRGRTDTQYFGPGTRLTVL.

This clone was picked up one time. The V and J genes are TRBV5-6 and TRBJ2-5; 7 bases match TRBD2. The CDR3 consists of 14 residues. V was pared by 0 bases and J by 5 bases, with 4 bases of the junction left unmatched. Germline V gene lookup returns CDR1 SGHDT and CDR2 YYEEEE. The CDR3 DNA sequence: TGTGCCAGCAGCTTGGCAGGAGCGGGGGAGACCCAGTACTTC. As protein: CASSLAGAGETQYF.

This clone showed up just once. The chain carries TRBV5-6 and TRBJ1-2; a weak D match, TRBD1 (5 bases). Per germline, CDR1 SGHDT and CDR2 YYEEEE. This CDR3 is built from 12 residues. Trimming shortened V by 5 bases and J by 3 bases, and 8 bases separated the two germline ends. CDR3: CASREGHYGYTF. The DNA for the CDR3 is TGTGCCAGCAGAGAGGGGCACTATGGCTACACCTTC.

The chain links TRBV28 to TRBJ2-2; D is possibly TRBD2 (5 bases). V lost 3 bases and J 15 bases, leaving 17 bases between the germline ends. Germline lookup yields CDR1 MDHEN and CDR2 SYDVKM. This CDR3 spans 13 amino acids. CDR3 sequence reads: CASSFHESGSVFF. The CDR3 DNA reads as TGTGCCAGCAGTTTCCATGAGTCGGGGTCGGTGTTTTTT.

This clone was seen a handful of times. The CDR3 DNA sequence: TGCGCCAGCAGCCAAGAGCCACAGGGGGGGAGACAGCCCCAGCATTTT. Protein: CASSQEPQGGRQPQHF. The rearrangement links TRBV4-1 to TRBJ1-5, with TRBD1 matching 8 bases. J gave up 7 bases and V 0 bases, and 8 bases lay outside the gene matches. CDR3 length equals 16 residues. CDR1 is MGHRA and CDR2 is YSYEKL in the germline V gene.

The J gene is TRBJ2-1, the V gene TRBV10-3; 11 bases map to TRBD2. The CDR3 is 17 amino acids. Per the germline V gene, CDR1 is ENHRY and CDR2 is SYGVKD. The V segment lost 2 bases and the J segment 4 bases; nucleotides outside the gene matches: 7. CDR3 coding DNA: TGTGCCATCAGTGAGCATACTAGCGGGAGCGAGTACAATGAGCAGTTCTTC. It translates to CAISEHTSGSEYNEQFF.

This clone occurred a few times. V gene TRBV30 combines with J gene TRBJ1-1; D is unresolved. The CDR3 is made up of 11 amino acids. Germline loops: CDR1 GTSNPN, CDR2 SVGIG (reference sequence). Trimming cost V 3 bases and J 10 bases, with 12 bases left between them. CDR3: CAWRDRRGAFF. The CDR3 DNA reads as TGTGCCTGGAGGGACCGTCGAGGAGCTTTCTTT. Looking up the rest from reference TRBV30 and TRBJ1-1 gives the full variable domain: SQTIHQWPATLVQPVGSPLSLECTVEGTSNPNLYWYRQAAGRGLQLLFYSVGIGQISSEVPQNLSASRPQDRQFILSSKKLLLSDSGFYLCAWRDRRGAFFGQGTRLTVV.

This chain uses TRBV14 with TRBJ2-3, with D unclear. Per germline, CDR1 SGHDN and CDR2 FVKESK. The length of the CDR3 is 13 residues. The ends were cut back, 3 bases at V and 0 bases at J, with 4 bases in the middle. The CDR3 DNA reads TGTGCCAGCAGCCACAGAAGCACAGATACGCAGTATTTT. This encodes CASSHRSTDTQYF.

Note on this clone: The junction departs from germline at one end; a sequencing error may be responsible. The chain links TRBV10-3 to TRBJ1-1; D unresolved. Per the germline V gene, CDR1 is ENHRY and CDR2 is SYGVKD. The CDR3 length is 15 residues. The DNA for the CDR3 is TGTGCCAGCAGTTACGGCGCCACCTTTAACACTGAAGCTTTCTTT. It translates to CASSYGATFNTEAFF.

V is TRBV10-2 and J is TRBJ2-5, with TRBD1 as a possible D gene (6 bases). The CDR3 is 14 amino acids. CDR1 WSHSY and CDR2 SAAADI come from the germline V gene. The V end was cut by 6 bases, the J end by 7 bases, with 18 bases between. The CDR3 DNA is TGCGCCAGCAGGGGATGGGACACCCTGGGGACCCAGTACTTC. Protein sequence: CASRGWDTLGTQYF.

The chain is built from TRBV6-1 and TRBJ2-1; 7 positions match TRBD1. CDR3 size: 15 residues. Trimming at V came to 4 bases and at J to 0 bases, leaving 3 bases not matched to a gene. Looked up from germline, CDR1 is MNHNS and CDR2 is SASEGT. DNA for the CDR3: TGTGCCAGCAGTGGACAGGGAAGCTCCTACAATGAGCAGTTCTTC. This encodes CASSGQGSSYNEQFF.

The chain employs TRBV5-4 and TRBJ2-7, with 9 bases aligning to TRBD2. CDR3 length: 15 residues. Germline V gives CDR1 SGHNT, CDR2 YYREEE (reference sequence). The V gene end was trimmed by 2 bases and the J gene end by 3 bases; junction bases not matched to a gene: 6. CDR3 bases: TGTGCCAGCAGCTTCGGGCTAGCGGGAATCTACGAGCAGTACTTC. Its protein product is CASSFGLAGIYEQYF.